Listed below are T cell receptor beta chains from one sample, sequenced in a study of blood T cells in healthy people across ages. TCRdb re-called the 5' RACE reads with MiXCR, one entry per CDR3 protein. The sample has around 940,000 distinct CDR3 sequences, 51% seen once. The sample comprised blood. These receptors were obtained from a woman aged 55-70 years in good health. Both conserved end residues are part of each CDR3. D genes are given only for firm matches. Clone size appears in some rows only: once, few, many, or a class for an expanded clone.

size	D	V	J	CDR3	DNA
few	TRBD2	TRBV7-9	TRBJ2-7	CASSSGTSGISNYEQYF	TGTGCCAGCAGCTCGGGGACTAGCGGGATTTCAAACTACGAGCAGTACTTC
NA	NA	TRBV27	TRBJ2-3	CASSLIFGRVTDTQYF	TGTGCCAGCAGTTTAATCTTCGGGAGAGTCACAGATACGCAGTATTTT
NA	TRBD2	TRBV30	TRBJ2-3	CALLGVAGNLRGKDTQYF	TGTGCCCTCCTTGGGGTAGCGGGGAACCTGAGGGGAAAAGATACGCAGTATTTT
NA	NA	TRBV6-6	TRBJ2-4	CASSHDAKNIQYF	TGTGCCAGCAGCCACGATGCCAAAAACATTCAGTACTTC
NA	TRBD1	TRBV3-1	TRBJ2-2	CASSHKGQGAGELFF	TGTGCCAGCAGCCACAAGGGACAGGGGGCCGGGGAGCTGTTTTTT
many	NA	TRBV7-2	TRBJ2-5	CASSRSETQYF	TGTGCCAGCTCACGATCGGAGACCCAGTACTTC
few	NA	TRBV4-2	TRBJ1-6	CASSQDYRSYNSPLHF	TGTGCCAGCAGCCAAGATTACAGGTCTTATAATTCACCCCTCCACTTT
NA	TRBD2	TRBV7-3	TRBJ2-1	CASSESGGGYNEQFF	TGTGCCAGCAGCGAAAGTGGGGGGGGCTACAATGAGCAGTTCTTC
NA	NA	TRBV27	TRBJ1-4	CASTQKRGATNEKLFF	TGTGCCAGCACCCAAAAGCGGGGGGCAACTAATGAAAAACTGTTTTTT
few	NA	TRBV7-2	TRBJ2-1	CASSLGGSRYNEQFF	TGTGCCAGCAGCTTAGGGGGGAGTAGATACAATGAGCAGTTCTTC
few	NA	TRBV29-1	TRBJ2-5	CSVEDTGSQETQYF	TGCAGCGTTGAAGATACGGGGAGCCAAGAGACCCAGTACTTC
NA	NA	TRBV21-1	TRBJ2-5	CASVIFWDPPLAGIEETQYF	TGTGCCAGCGTGATCTTCTGGGATCCCCCGCTAGCGGGAATAGAAGAGACCCAGTACTTC
NA	TRBD2	TRBV9	TRBJ2-3	CASSVGLLAGAPDTQYF	TGTGCCAGCAGCGTAGGATTGCTAGCGGGAGCCCCAGATACGCAGTATTTT
NA	NA	TRBV29-1	TRBJ2-2	CSVETVGSNTGELFF	TGCAGCGTTGAAACCGTGGGGTCGAACACCGGGGAGCTGTTTTTT
once	TRBD2	TRBV20-1	TRBJ2-3	CSAISGSGADTQYF	TGCAGTGCCATAAGCGGGAGTGGCGCAGATACGCAGTATTTT
few	TRBD1	TRBV20-1	TRBJ2-6	CSARTGVGANVLTF	TGCAGTGCTAGAACAGGGGTTGGGGCCAACGTCCTGACTTTC
NA	TRBD2	TRBV7-9	TRBJ2-7	CASSFIRDYSYEQYF	TGTGCCAGCAGCTTTATCCGGGACTACTCCTACGAGCAGTACTTC
NA	NA	TRBV5-1	TRBJ2-1	CASSLGRGGPNEQFF	TGCGCCAGCAGCTTGGGAAGGGGGGGTCCGAATGAGCAGTTCTTC
few	NA	TRBV27	TRBJ2-5	CASNSKTAPQETQYF	TGTGCCAGCAATTCGAAGACAGCACCCCAAGAGACCCAGTACTTC
NA	NA	TRBV6-2/TRBV6-3	TRBJ2-3	CASRYGGGTDTQYF	TGTGCCAGCAGGTACGGCGGGGGCACAGATACGCAGTATTTT
NA	TRBD1	TRBV6-5	TRBJ1-2	CASSYGQGQGYGYTF	TGTGCCAGCAGTTACGGACAGGGCCAAGGGTATGGCTACACCTTC
NA	NA	TRBV2	TRBJ2-7	CASKDRHPYEQYF	TGTGCCAGCAAGGACAGACATCCCTACGAGCAGTACTTC
NA	NA	TRBV6-5	TRBJ2-3	CASSYSPGSPRGTQYF	TGTGCCAGCAGTTACTCGCCTGGATCACCAAGGGGTACGCAGTATTTT
few	NA	TRBV24-1	TRBJ2-5	CATSIGSNEQYF	TGTGCCACCAGTATAGGGAGTAATGAGCAGTACTTC
NA	TRBD1	TRBV5-1	TRBJ1-2	CASSAQTGGISYTF	TGCGCCAGCAGCGCACAAACAGGGGGCATCAGCTACACCTTC
NA	TRBD1	TRBV28	TRBJ2-7	CASRDRGQEQYF	TGTGCCAGCAGGGACAGGGGGCAAGAGCAGTACTTC
NA	NA	TRBV20-1	TRBJ2-7	CSAPLQRSSYNEQYF	TGCAGTGCTCCCCTCCAGCGGAGCTCCTACAATGAGCAGTACTTC